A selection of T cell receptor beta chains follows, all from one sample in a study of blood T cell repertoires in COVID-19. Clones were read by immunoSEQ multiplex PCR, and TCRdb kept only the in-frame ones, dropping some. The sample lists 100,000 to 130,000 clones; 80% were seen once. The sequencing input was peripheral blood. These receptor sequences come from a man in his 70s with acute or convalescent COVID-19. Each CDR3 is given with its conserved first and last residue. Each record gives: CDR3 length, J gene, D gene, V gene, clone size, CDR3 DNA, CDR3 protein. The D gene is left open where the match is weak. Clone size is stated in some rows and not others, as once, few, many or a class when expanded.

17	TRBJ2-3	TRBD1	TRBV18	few	TGTGCCAGCTCACCGAGCGCCGGGACAGGGGGGGCAGATACGCAGTATTTT	CASSPSAGTGGADTQYF
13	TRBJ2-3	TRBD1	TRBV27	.	TGTGCCAGCAGTCCCCTACAGGGGGATACGCAGTATTTT	CASSPLQGDTQYF
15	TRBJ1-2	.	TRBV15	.	TGTGCCACCAGCAGAGATATTGTCCGTAACTATGGCTACACCTTC	CATSRDIVRNYGYTF
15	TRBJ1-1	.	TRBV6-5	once	TGTGCCAGCAGTTACGATCAACAGGATCAAACTGAAGCTTTCTTT	CASSYDQQDQTEAFF
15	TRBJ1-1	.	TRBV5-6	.	TGTGCCAGCAGCTCCCATAGCGCGTCGAACACTGAAGCTTTCTTT	CASSSHSASNTEAFF
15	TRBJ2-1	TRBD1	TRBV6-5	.	TGTGCCAGCAGTTGGACCGGGACAGGGGACAGGGAGCAGTTCTTC	CASSWTGTGDREQFF
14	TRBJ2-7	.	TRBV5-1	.	TGCGCCAGCAGCTTAGACTACATCGACCACGAGCAGTACTTC	CASSLDYIDHEQYF
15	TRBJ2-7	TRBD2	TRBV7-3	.	TGTGCCAGCAGCCTACATAGCGGGGGGCCCTACGAGCAGTACTTC	CASSLHSGGPYEQYF
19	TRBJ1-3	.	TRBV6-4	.	TGTGCCAGCAGTAGGGGATCAGGGGTCCTAATCCCCTCTGGAAACACCATATATTTT	CASSRGSGVLIPSGNTIYF
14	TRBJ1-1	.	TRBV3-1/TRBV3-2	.	TGTGCCAGCAGCGGTCGGACGGGAAACACTGAAGCTTTCTTT	CASSGRTGNTEAFF
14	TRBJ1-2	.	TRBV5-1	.	TGCGCCAGCAGCTTGGCCGCGGAGAACTATGGCTACACCTTC	CASSLAAENYGYTF
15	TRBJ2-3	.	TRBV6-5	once	TGTGCCAGCAGCATAGGGTCGAAGGGGGCAGATACGCAGTATTTT	CASSIGSKGADTQYF
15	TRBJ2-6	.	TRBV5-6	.	TGTGCCAGCAGCTTGGCCACTTCTGGGGCCAACGTCCTGACTTTC	CASSLATSGANVLTF
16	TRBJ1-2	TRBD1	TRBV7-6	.	TGTGCCAGCAGCCCATCCCCACAGGGGGCCTCGGGTGGCTACACCTTC	CASSPSPQGASGGYTF
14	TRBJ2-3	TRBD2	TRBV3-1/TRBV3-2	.	TGTGCCAGCAGCCTCCGGGGGGACACAGATACGCAGTATTTT	CASSLRGDTDTQYF
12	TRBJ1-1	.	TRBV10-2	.	TGCGCCAGCACGGAGGATTATGCTGAAGCTTTCTTT	CASTEDYAEAFF
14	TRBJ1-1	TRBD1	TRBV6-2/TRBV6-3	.	TGTGCCAGCAGTGACAGGGCCGCGAACACTGAAGCTTTCTTT	CASSDRAANTEAFF
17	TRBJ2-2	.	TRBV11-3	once	TGTGCCAGCAGCTTAGATCCCCCAGGCGCGAACACCGGGGAGCTGTTTTTT	CASSLDPPGANTGELFF
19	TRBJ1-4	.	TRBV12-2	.	TGTGCAAGTCGCTTATCCGGGACAGCAACACCGTTACCTAATGAAAAACTGTTTTTT	CASRLSGTATPLPNEKLFF
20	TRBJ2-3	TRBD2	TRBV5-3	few	TGTGCCAGAAGCTTGGTTCCTACCGAGACTAGCGGGGGGGCGGCAGATACGCAGTATTTT	CARSLVPTETSGGAADTQYF
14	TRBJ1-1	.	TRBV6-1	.	TGTGCCAGCAGTGAAATACTAGGGAACACTGAAGCTTTCTTT	CASSEILGNTEAFF
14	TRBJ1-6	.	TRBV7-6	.	TGTGCCAGCAGCTTCGAGGGGAGGGATTCACCCCTCCACTTT	CASSFEGRDSPLHF
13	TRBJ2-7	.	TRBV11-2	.	TGTGCCAGCACCCCCATCCCGGGTTACGAGCAGTACTTC	CASTPIPGYEQYF
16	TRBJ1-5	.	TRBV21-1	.	TGTGCCAGCAGCAAAGGACATATCTATAGCAATCAGCCCCAGCATTTT	CASSKGHIYSNQPQHF
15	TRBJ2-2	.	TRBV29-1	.	TGCAGCGTTGACACAGGGACGAAGGTGCGCGGGGAGCTGTTTTTT	CSVDTGTKVRGELFF
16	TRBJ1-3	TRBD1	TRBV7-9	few	TGTGCCAGCAGCTTACCCGGACAGGGGGTGAGAAACACCATATATTTT	CASSLPGQGVRNTIYF